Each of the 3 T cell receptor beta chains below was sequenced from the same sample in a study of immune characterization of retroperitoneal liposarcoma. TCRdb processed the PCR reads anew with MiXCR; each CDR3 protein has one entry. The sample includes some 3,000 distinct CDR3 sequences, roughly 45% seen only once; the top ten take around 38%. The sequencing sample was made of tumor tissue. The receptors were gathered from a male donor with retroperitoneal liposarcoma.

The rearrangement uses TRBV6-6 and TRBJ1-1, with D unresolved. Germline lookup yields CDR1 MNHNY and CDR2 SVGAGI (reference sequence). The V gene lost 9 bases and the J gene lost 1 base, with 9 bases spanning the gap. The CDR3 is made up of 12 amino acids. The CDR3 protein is CASNYPNTEAFF. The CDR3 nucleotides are TGTGCCAGTAATTACCCGAACACTGAAGCTTTCTTT.

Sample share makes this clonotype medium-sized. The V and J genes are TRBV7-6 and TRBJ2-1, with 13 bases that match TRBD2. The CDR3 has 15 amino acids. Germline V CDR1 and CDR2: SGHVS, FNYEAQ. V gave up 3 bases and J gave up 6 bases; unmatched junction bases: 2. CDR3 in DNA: TGTGCCAGCAGCTTGGGACTAGCGGGGATCAATGAGCAGTTCTTC. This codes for CASSLGLAGINEQFF.

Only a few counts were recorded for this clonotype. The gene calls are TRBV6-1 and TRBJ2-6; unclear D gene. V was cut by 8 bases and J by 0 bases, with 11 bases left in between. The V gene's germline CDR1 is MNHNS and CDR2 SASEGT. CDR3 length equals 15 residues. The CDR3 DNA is TGTGCCAGCCGCCCGGACCGCTCTGGGGCCAACGTCCTGACTTTC. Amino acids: CASRPDRSGANVLTF.